Listed below are T cell receptor beta chains from one sample, sequenced in a study of CD8 T cells in ankylosing spondylitis. TCRdb reprocessed the 5' RACE reads via MiXCR and lists one record per CDR3 protein. The repertoire holds about 150,000 distinct CDR3 sequences, with roughly a third as singletons. Sequencing used synovial fluid, either unsorted or a sorted T cell fraction (not recorded which). These receptors came from a male donor with ankylosing spondylitis. Each CDR3 is given with its conserved first and last residue. Fields, in order: V gene, J gene, clone size, D gene, CDR3 protein, CDR3 DNA. A D gene is named only where the DNA matches it firmly. Only some rows state a clone size, as once, few, many or a class for expanded clones.

V: TRBV6-6
J: TRBJ1-2
size: NA
D: NA
CDR3: CASSYSAYYGYTF
DNA: TGTGCCAGCAGTTACTCTGCGTACTATGGCTACACCTTC

V: TRBV20-1
J: TRBJ2-1
size: NA
D: TRBD1
CDR3: CSVARGKGYNEQFF
DNA: TGCAGTGTTGCCAGGGGGAAGGGTTACAATGAGCAGTTCTTC

V: TRBV6-2/TRBV6-3
J: TRBJ2-1
size: few
D: TRBD2
CDR3: CANFRRLAGIASYNEQFF
DNA: TGTGCCAACTTCCGGAGACTAGCGGGCATCGCCTCCTACAATGAGCAGTTCTTC

V: TRBV7-2
J: TRBJ2-5
size: few
D: NA
CDR3: CASSLGGASGTQYF
DNA: TGTGCCAGCAGCTTAGGAGGTGCATCTGGGACCCAGTACTTC

V: TRBV12-3/TRBV12-4
J: TRBJ1-2
size: NA
D: TRBD1
CDR3: CASSPGQGSFYGYTF
DNA: TGTGCCAGCAGTCCCGGACAGGGTTCCTTCTATGGCTACACCTTC

V: TRBV4-2
J: TRBJ2-1
size: few
D: NA
CDR3: CASSQWGVRQSSYNEQFF
DNA: TGTGCCAGCAGCCAATGGGGGGTGAGGCAAAGCTCCTACAATGAGCAGTTCTTC

V: TRBV29-1
J: TRBJ2-3
size: NA
D: NA
CDR3: CSVDEGGTDTQYF
DNA: TGCAGCGTTGATGAGGGTGGGACAGATACGCAGTATTTT

V: TRBV4-2
J: TRBJ2-5
size: many
D: TRBD2
CDR3: CASSQDWSGGSGETQYF
DNA: TGTGCCAGCAGCCAAGATTGGAGCGGGGGGTCGGGAGAGACCCAGTACTTC

V: TRBV11-2
J: TRBJ1-1
size: few
D: NA
CDR3: CASSLGFTEAFF
DNA: TGTGCCAGCAGCTTAGGTTTCACTGAAGCTTTCTTT

V: TRBV20-1
J: TRBJ1-1
size: NA
D: NA
CDR3: CSARDGGLAMNTEAFF
DNA: TGCAGTGCTAGAGATGGAGGCTTAGCGATGAACACTGAAGCTTTCTTT

V: TRBV2
J: TRBJ2-2
size: NA
D: TRBD2
CDR3: CASRRTSGRTGELFF
DNA: TGTGCCAGCAGAAGGACTAGCGGGCGCACCGGGGAGCTGTTTTTT

V: TRBV2
J: TRBJ2-3
size: NA
D: NA
CDR3: CASSEVGVRSNTQYF
DNA: TGTGCCAGCAGTGAAGTAGGGGTACGTTCGAATACGCAGTATTTT

V: TRBV4-1
J: TRBJ2-1
size: few
D: TRBD2
CDR3: CASSRVTSGGDNEQFF
DNA: TGCGCCAGCAGCCGCGTAACTAGCGGGGGGGACAATGAGCAGTTCTTC

V: TRBV4-1
J: TRBJ2-5
size: many
D: TRBD1
CDR3: CASSVPGQGKETQYF
DNA: TGCGCCAGCAGCGTGCCGGGACAGGGGAAAGAGACCCAGTACTTC

V: TRBV7-2
J: TRBJ2-5
size: many
D: NA
CDR3: CASSFVAVKQETQYF
DNA: TGTGCCAGCAGCTTCGTCGCGGTGAAACAAGAGACCCAGTACTTC

V: TRBV13
J: TRBJ1-1
size: few
D: NA
CDR3: CASHSRKGSTEAFF
DNA: TGTGCCAGCCACTCAAGGAAGGGGAGCACTGAAGCTTTCTTT

V: TRBV7-9
J: TRBJ2-7
size: NA
D: NA
CDR3: CATGPDSYEQYF
DNA: TGTGCCACCGGTCCCGACTCCTACGAGCAGTACTTC

V: TRBV30
J: TRBJ1-5
size: NA
D: TRBD1
CDR3: CAWRPGQGGNQPQHF
DNA: TGTGCCTGGAGGCCCGGACAGGGGGGGAATCAGCCCCAGCATTTT

V: TRBV10-3
J: TRBJ2-3
size: once
D: NA
CDR3: CAISGWDTIATDTQYF
DNA: TGTGCCATCAGTGGCTGGGACACGATCGCCACAGATACGCAGTATTTT

V: TRBV29-1
J: TRBJ2-7
size: once
D: NA
CDR3: CSVELGPTQYF
DNA: TGCAGCGTTGAACTGGGGCCAACGCAATACTTC

V: TRBV7-2
J: TRBJ2-7
size: many
D: NA
CDR3: CASSLTGNYEQYF
DNA: TGTGCCAGCAGCTTAACAGGGAACTACGAGCAGTACTTC

V: TRBV27
J: TRBJ2-4
size: NA
D: NA
CDR3: CASSSWGVAKNIQYF
DNA: TGTGCCAGCAGTTCATGGGGGGTGGCCAAAAACATTCAGTACTTC